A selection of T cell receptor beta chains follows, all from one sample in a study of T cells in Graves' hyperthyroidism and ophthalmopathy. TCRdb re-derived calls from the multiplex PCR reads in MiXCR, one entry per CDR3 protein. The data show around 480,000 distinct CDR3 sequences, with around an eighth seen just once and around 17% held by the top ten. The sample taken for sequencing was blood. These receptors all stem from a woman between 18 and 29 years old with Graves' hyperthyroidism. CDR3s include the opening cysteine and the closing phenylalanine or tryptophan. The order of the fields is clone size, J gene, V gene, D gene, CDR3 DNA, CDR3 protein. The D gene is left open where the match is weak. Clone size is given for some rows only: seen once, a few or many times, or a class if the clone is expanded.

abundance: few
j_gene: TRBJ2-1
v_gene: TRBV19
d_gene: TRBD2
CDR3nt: TGTGCCAGTAGCTCCGGGACTAGCGGGGGCAATGAGCAGTTCTTC
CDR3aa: CASSSGTSGGNEQFF

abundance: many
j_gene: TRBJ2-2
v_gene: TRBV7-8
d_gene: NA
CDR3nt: TGTGCCAGCAGCTTAGCGGAGAAAATGGGGACCGGGGAGCTGTTTTTT
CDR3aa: CASSLAEKMGTGELFF

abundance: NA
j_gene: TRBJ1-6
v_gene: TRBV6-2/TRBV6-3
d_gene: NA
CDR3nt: TGTGCCAGCAGCCGCCTAGGGGCTAATTCACCCCTCCACTTT
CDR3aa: CASSRLGANSPLHF

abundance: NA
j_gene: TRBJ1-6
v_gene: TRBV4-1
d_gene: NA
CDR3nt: TGCGCCAGCAGCCCCCGGGAGGGGACCTATAATTCACCCCTCCACTTT
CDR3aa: CASSPREGTYNSPLHF

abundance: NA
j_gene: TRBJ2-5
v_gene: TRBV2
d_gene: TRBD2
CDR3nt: TGTGCCAGCAGTGAAAGACTAGCGGGAGGTACGCACGAGACCCAGTACTTC
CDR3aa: CASSERLAGGTHETQYF

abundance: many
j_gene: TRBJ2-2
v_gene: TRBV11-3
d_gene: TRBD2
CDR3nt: TGTGCCAGCAGCTCCGGACTATTTTGGGAGGGCGGGGAGCTGTTTTTT
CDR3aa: CASSSGLFWEGGELFF

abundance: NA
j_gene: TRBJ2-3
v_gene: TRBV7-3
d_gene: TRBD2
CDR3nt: TGTGCCAGCAGCCTGCTAGCGGGAGGGTTCACAGATACGCAGTATTTT
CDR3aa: CASSLLAGGFTDTQYF

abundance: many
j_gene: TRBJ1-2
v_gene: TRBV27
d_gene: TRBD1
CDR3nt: TGTGCCAGCAGTGACCACGGACAGGGGCAGAAGCATGGCTACACCTTC
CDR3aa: CASSDHGQGQKHGYTF

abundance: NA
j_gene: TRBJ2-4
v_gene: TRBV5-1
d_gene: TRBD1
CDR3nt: TGCGCCAGCAGTTACGACAGGGTCGCCTCCAAAAACATTCAGTACTTC
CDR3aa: CASSYDRVASKNIQYF

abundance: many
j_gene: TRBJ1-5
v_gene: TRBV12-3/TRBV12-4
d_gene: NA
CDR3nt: TGTGCCAGCAGTTTAATTGGTCGGAACAATCAGCCCCAGCATTTT
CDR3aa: CASSLIGRNNQPQHF

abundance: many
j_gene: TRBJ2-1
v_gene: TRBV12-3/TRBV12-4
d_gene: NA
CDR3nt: TGTGCCAGCAGTCTATCCGGGACGCCGGGCAATGAGCAGTTCTTC
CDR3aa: CASSLSGTPGNEQFF

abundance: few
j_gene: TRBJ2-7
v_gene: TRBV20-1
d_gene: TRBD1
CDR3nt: TGCAGTGCTTCCTCTCGGGACAGGGTGGACGAGCAGCACTTC
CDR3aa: CSASSRDRVDEQHF

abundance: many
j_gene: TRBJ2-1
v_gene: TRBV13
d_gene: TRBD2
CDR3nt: TGTGCCAGCAGTTACCAGCGGGAGATAAACAATGAGCAGTTCTTC
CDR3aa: CASSYQREINNEQFF

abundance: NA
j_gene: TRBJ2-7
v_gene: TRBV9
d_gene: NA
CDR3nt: TGTGCCAGCAGCGTAGGAATGGGGGCTTACGAGCAGTACTTC
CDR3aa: CASSVGMGAYEQYF

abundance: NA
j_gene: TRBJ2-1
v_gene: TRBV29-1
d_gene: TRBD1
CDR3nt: TGCAGCGCTGCTGGACAGGTTTACAATGAGCAGTTCTTC
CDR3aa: CSAAGQVYNEQFF

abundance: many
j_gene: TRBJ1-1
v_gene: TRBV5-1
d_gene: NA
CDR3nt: TGCGCCAGCAGCTTCGGGAGAGGTGACACTGAAGCTTTCTTT
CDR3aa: CASSFGRGDTEAFF

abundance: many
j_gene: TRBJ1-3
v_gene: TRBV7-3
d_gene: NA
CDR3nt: TGTGCCAGCAGCGGCGGGGGCGGAAACACCATATATTTT
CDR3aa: CASSGGGGNTIYF

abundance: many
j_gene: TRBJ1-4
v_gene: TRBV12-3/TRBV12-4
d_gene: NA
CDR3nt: TGTGCCAGCAGTCGATTAAGCCAGGGGCGAAAACTGTTTTTT
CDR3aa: CASSRLSQGRKLFF

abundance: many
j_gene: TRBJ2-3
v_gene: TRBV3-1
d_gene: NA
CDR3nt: TGTGCCAGCAGCCAAGAAGGGCTAGGGGACGATACGCAGTATTTT
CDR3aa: CASSQEGLGDDTQYF

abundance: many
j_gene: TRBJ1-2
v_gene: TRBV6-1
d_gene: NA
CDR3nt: TGTGCCAGCAGTGACCGCACAAATAACTATGGCTACACCTTC
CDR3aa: CASSDRTNNYGYTF

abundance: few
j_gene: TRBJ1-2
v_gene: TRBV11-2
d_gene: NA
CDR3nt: TGTGCCAGCAGCTTAGTGACAGGAAAGGCTAAGGTCGACTATGGCTACACCTTC
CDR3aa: CASSLVTGKAKVDYGYTF

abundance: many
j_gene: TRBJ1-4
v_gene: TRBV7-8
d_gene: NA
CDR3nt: TGTGCCAGCAGCTTAGCCCGGGCGAGTGAAAAACTGTTTTTT
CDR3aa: CASSLARASEKLFF

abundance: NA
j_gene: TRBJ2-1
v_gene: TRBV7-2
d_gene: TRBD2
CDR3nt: TGTGCCAGCAGCTCTCCTAGCGGGAGAGCGGCTGAGCAGTTCTTC
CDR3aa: CASSSPSGRAAEQFF

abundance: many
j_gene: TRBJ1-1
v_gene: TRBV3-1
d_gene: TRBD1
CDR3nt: TGTGCCAGCAGCCCCTTCCGAGGGACAGCCACTGAAGCTTTCTTT
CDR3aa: CASSPFRGTATEAFF

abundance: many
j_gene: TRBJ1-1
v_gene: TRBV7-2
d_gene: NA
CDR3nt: TGTGCCAGCAGCTTAGGGAGGGTGCCTACTGAAGCTTTCTTT
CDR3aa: CASSLGRVPTEAFF

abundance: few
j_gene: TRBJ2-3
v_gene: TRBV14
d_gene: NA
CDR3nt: TGTGCCAGCAGCCAAGGGGCGTGGTTCACTAGCACAGATACGCAGTATTTT
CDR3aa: CASSQGAWFTSTDTQYF

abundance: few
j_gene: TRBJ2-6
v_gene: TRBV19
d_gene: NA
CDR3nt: TGTGCCAGTGGTTTAACTGGGGCCAACGTCCTGACTTTC
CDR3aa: CASGLTGANVLTF

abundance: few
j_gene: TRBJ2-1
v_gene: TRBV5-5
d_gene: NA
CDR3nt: TGTGCCAGCAGCTTGTCCCGGGGCCAGATAATGGAGCAGTTCTTC
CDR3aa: CASSLSRGQIMEQFF

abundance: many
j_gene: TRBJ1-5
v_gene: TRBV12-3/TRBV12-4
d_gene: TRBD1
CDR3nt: TGTGCCAGCAGCCCCCGGACAGGGAGCGGCAATCAGCCCCAGCATTTT
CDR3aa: CASSPRTGSGNQPQHF

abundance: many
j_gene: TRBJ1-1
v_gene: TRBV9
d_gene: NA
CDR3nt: TGTGCCAGCAGCGTGGACACGGACACTGAAGCTTTCTTT
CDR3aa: CASSVDTDTEAFF

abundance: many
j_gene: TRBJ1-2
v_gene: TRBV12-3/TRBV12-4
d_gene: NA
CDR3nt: TGTGCCAGCACCCTAGCAGGAGACTATGGCTACACCTTC
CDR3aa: CASTLAGDYGYTF

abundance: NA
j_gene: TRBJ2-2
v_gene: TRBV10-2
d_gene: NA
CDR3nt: TGCGCCAGCCTAATAATCGGGGAGCTGTTTTTT
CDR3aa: CASLIIGELFF

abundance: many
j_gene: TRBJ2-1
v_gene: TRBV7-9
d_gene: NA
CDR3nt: TGTGCCAGCAGCTTAGGACTCGGGCTATTGGAGGGTGAGCAGTTCTTC
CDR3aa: CASSLGLGLLEGEQFF

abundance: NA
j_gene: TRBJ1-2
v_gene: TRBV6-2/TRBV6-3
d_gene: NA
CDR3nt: TGTGCCAGCAGCTCTTTCCTGGGGGGCTACACCTTC
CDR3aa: CASSSFLGGYTF

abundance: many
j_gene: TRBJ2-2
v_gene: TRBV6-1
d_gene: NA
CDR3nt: TGTGCCAGCAGCCCGGGCACGGTAAACACCGGGGAGCTGTTTTTT
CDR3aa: CASSPGTVNTGELFF

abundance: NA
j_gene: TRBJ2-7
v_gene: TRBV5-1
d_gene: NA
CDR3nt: TGCGCCAGCAGCCCCGAGGAGGCCTACGAGCAGTACTTC
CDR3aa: CASSPEEAYEQYF

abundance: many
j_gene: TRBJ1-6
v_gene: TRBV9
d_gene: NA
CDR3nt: TGTGCCAGCAGCGGAGCTGGGGTTTCACCCCTCCACTTT
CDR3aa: CASSGAGVSPLHF

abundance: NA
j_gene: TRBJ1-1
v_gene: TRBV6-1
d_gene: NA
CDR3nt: TGTGCCAGCAGTGAAACCGTACGCACTGAAGCTTTCTTT
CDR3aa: CASSETVRTEAFF

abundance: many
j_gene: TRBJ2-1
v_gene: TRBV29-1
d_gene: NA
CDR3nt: TGCAGCGTTGAAAGGTGGCAGGGGGGAAACAATGAGCAGTTCTTC
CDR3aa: CSVERWQGGNNEQFF

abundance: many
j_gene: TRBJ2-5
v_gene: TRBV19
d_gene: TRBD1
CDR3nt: TGTGCCAGTAGTATGGACGGGACAGGGGGCTTAGAGACCCAGTACTTC
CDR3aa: CASSMDGTGGLETQYF

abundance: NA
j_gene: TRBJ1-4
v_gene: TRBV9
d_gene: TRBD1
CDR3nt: TGTGCCAGCAGCGTGGGGGGGACAGATGAAAAACTGTTTTTT
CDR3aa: CASSVGGTDEKLFF

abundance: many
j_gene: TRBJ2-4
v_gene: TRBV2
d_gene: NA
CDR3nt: TGTGCCAGCAGTGAGGGGATAGCCAAAAACATTCAGTACTTC
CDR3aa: CASSEGIAKNIQYF

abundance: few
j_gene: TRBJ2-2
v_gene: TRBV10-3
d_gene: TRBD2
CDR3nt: TGTGCCATGGGGTCTAGCGGGAGAGAGACCGGGGAGCTGTTTTTT
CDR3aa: CAMGSSGRETGELFF

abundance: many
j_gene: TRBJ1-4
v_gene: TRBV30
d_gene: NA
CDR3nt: TGTGCCTGGAGATCAGGGGTTGGTTTGGAAAAACTGTTTTTT
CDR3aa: CAWRSGVGLEKLFF

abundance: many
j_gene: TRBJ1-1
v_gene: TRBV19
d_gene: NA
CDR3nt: TGTGCCAGTAGGTGGGGGGGCACTGAAGCTTTCTTT
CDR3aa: CASRWGGTEAFF

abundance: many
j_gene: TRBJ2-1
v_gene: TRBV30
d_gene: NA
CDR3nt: TGTGCCTGGAGTCGAGGCTTCGATGAGCAGTTCTTC
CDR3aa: CAWSRGFDEQFF

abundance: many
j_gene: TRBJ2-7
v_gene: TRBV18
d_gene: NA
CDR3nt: TGTGCCAGCTCTGACGGATTCTCCTACGAGCAGTACTTC
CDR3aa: CASSDGFSYEQYF

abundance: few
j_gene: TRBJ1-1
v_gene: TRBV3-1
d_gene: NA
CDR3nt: TGTGTCAGCAGCCACCTTGCGGATAGAGGAGCTTTCTTT
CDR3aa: CVSSHLADRGAFF

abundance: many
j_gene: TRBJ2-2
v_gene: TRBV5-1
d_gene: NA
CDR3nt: TGCGCCAGCAGCCCACAGGGTTTCGCGAACACCGGGGAGCTGTTTTTT
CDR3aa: CASSPQGFANTGELFF

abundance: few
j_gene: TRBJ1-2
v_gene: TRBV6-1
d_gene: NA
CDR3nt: TGTGCCAGCAGTGAATTCACCGCCTATGGCTACATCTTC
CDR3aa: CASSEFTAYGYIF

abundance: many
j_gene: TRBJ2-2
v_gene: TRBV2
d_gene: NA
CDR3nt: TGTGCCAGCAATCTCGAGAACACCGGGGAGCTGTTTTTT
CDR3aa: CASNLENTGELFF

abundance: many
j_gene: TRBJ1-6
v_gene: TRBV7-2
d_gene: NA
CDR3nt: TGTGCCAGCAGCTTAGGCCCCACTTCCTCCTATAATTCACCCCTCCACTTT
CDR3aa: CASSLGPTSSYNSPLHF

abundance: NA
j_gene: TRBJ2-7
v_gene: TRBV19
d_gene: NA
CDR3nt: TGTGCCAGTAGTATGGGCAGGCGAAGGAGCTCCTACGAGCAGTACTTC
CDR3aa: CASSMGRRRSSYEQYF

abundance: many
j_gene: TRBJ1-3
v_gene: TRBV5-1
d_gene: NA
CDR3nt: TGCGCCAGCAGCTTGGACGGATTCTCTGGAAACACCATATATTTT
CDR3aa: CASSLDGFSGNTIYF